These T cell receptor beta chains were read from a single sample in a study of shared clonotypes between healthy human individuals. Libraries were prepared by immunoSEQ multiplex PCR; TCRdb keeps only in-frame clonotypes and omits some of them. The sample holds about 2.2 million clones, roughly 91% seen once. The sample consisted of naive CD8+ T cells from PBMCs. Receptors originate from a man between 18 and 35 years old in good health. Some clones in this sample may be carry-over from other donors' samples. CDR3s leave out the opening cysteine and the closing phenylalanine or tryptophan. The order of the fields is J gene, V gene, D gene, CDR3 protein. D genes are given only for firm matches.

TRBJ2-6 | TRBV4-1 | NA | ASSQVSAVGGANVLT
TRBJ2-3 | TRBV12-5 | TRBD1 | ASGKTGELDTQY
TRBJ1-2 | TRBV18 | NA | ASSPTNFEYGYT
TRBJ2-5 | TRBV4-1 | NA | ASSQESPDAVGAETQY
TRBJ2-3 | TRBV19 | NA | ASSINPTAFTDTQY
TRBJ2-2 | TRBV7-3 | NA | ASSSPNRTETGELF
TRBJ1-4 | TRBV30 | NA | AWMISGIVF
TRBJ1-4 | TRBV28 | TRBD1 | ASSPPDRGFGEKLF
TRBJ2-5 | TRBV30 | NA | AWSVLGLAYQETQY
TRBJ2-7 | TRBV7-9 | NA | ASSSVGTKYEQY
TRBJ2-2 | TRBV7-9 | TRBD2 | ASSLGEYGRRTGELF
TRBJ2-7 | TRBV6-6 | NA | ASSYPPRVPYEQY
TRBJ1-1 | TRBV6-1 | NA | ASSLIQGGEAF
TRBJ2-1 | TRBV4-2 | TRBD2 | ASSQVILGGRFDEQF
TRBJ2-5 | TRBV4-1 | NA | ATSMRLQETQY
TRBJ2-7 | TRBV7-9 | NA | ASSPLWGSSYEQY
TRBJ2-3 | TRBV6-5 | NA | ASSYSGGGGIDTQY
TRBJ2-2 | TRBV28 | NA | ASSPSGHRDANTGELF
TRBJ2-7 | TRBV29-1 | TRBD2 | SVWGVVAERGAREQY
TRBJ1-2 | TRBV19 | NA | ASSPGYTSNYGYT
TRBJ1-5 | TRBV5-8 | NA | ATRGAGVFNQPQH
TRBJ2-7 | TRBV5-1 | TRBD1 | ASSRTGGNEQY
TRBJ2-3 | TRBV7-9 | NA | ASSLDRNTDTQY
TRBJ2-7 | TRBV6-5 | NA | ASSYAGRDEQY
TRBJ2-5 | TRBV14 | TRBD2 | ASSLGFSGFQETQY
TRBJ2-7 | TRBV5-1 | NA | ASSLGRSKYEQY
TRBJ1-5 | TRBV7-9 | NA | ASSPGGTGYSNQPQH
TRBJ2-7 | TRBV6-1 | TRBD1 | ASSARQGYEQY
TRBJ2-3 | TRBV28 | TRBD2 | ASSTQREWSTDTQY
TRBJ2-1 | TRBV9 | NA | ASSAAVAHNEQF
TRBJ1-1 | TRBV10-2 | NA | ASLGHLNTEAF
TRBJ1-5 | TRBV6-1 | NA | ASTTGKYSNQPQH
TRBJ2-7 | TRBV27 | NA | ASSFRALGEQY
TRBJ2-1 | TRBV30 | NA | AWSAGGNEQF
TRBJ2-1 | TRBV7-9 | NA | ASSHYNEQF
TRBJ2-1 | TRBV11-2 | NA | ASSLEYRHSNNEQF
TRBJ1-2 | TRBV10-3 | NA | AISVGPGDGYT
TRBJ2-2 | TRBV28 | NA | ASSSTRGAGNTGELF
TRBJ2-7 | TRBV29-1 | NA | SVEDLGYEQY